The subject of this entry is one T cell receptor (beta chain). These data originate in a study of blood T cell repertoires in COVID-19. Study context: COVID-19 samples collected from the United States, Italy and Spain covered acute and convalescent phases. T cells, B-cell-depleted T cells, or PBMCs supplied cDNA or gDNA.

Authors' methods: Scientists estimated how many nucleated cells there were by amplifying reference gene primers. The protocol was immunoSEQ multiplex PCR, while the TCRdb copy is restricted to in-frame clones and leaves out a portion. V and J calls and clone size come straight from that table; D and trimming were deduced from the DNA. This repertoire shows about 33,000 clones, roughly 90% found once; its top ten account for approximately 2%. The CDR3 covers 15 residues. V lost 4 bases, J lost 4 bases, and 10 bases stayed unmatched. CDR1 is SGHNT and CDR2 is YYREEE in the germline V gene (reference sequence).

The rearrangement uses TRBV5-4 and TRBJ2-7; 8 bases are a match to TRBD1. The clonotype comes from a human donor in a cohort sampled during active COVID-19. The specimen was peripheral blood. The chain's CDR3 is CASSRTGTGGYEQYF. DNA of the CDR3: TGTGCCAGCAGCCGTACCGGGACAGGCGGGTACGAGCAGTACTTC. Together with reference TRBV5-4 and TRBJ2-7, the CDR3 gives the full variable domain: ETGVTQSPTHLIKTRGQQVTLRCSSQSGHNTVSWYQQALGQGPQFIFQYYREEENGRGNFPPRFSGLQFPNYSSELNVNALELDDSALYLCASSRTGTGGYEQYFGPGTRLTVT.